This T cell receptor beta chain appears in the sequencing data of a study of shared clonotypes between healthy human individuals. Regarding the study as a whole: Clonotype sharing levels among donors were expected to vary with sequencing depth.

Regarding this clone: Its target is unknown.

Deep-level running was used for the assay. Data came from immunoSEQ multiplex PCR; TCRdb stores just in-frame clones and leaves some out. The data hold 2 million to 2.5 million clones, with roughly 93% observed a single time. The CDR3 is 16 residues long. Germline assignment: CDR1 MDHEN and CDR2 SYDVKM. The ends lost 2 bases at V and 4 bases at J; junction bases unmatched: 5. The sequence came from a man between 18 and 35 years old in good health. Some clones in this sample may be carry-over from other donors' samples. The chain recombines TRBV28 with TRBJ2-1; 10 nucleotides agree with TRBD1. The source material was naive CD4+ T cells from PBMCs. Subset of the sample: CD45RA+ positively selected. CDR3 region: CASSLAGQGRYNEQFF. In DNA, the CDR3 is TGTGCCAGCAGTTTAGCGGGACAGGGGCGATACAATGAGCAGTTCTTC.